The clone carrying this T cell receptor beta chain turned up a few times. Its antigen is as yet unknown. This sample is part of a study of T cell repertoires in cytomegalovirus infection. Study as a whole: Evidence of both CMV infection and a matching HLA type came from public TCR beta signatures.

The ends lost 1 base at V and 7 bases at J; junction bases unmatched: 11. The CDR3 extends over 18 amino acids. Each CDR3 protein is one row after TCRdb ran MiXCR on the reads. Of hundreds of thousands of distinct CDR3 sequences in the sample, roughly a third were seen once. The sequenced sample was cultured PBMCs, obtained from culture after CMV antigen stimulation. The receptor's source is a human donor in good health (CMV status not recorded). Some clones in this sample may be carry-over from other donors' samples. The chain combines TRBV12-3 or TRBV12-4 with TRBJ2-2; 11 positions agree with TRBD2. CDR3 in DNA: TGTGCCAGCAGTTTAGTTTCAGGGCTAGCGGGAGGCGTCGGGGAGCTGTTTTTT. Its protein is CASSLVSGLAGGVGELFF.